This entry lists 32 T cell receptor beta chains sequenced from one sample in a study of Ad26.COV2.S vaccination and SARS-CoV-2 variants. As for treatment: 15 to 20 received Ad26.COV2.S at low or high dose, single or two shots; about 5 received placebo; per-sample allocation not given. Vaccine and placebo recipients were sampled on day 63 after the first injection. Clones were sequenced by immunoSEQ multiplex PCR, and TCRdb holds only the in-frame ones, with some missing. The sample contains roughly 380,000 clones, approximately 88% of which appear only once. This sample comprised peripheral blood, obtained in a trial of Ad26.COV2.S vaccine versus placebo. Source of these receptors: a person between 18 and 65 years old who received the Ad26.COV2.S COVID-19 vaccine or a placebo.

This chain uses TRBV28 with TRBJ1-5; D is undetermined. Trimming stripped 7 bases from V and 2 bases from J, with 6 bases between. The germline gives CDR1 MDHEN, CDR2 SYDVKM. The CDR3 length is 12 residues. CDR3 region: CASTSGNQPQHF. The CDR3 DNA sequence: TGTGCCAGCACCTCGGGCAATCAGCCCCAGCATTTT.

The rearrangement joins TRBV11-2 to TRBJ2-7; TRBD1 matches 8 bases. With 0 bases clipped from V and 6 bases from J, the junction kept 7 bases outside the gene matches. The CDR3 is 15 residues long. CDR1 is SGHAT, CDR2 FQNNGV, per germline. CDR3 amino acids: CASSLDSARGREQYF. CDR3 coding DNA: TGTGCCAGCAGCTTAGATAGCGCCAGGGGGCGCGAGCAGTACTTC. Full variable domain (outside the CDR3, taken from reference TRBV11-2 and TRBJ2-7): EAGVAQSPRYKIIEKRQSVAFWCNPISGHATLYWYQQILGQGPKLLIQFQNNGVVDDSQLPKDRFSAERLKGVDSTLKIQPAKLEDSAVYLCASSLDSARGREQYFGPGTRLTVT.

The V and J genes are TRBV27 and TRBJ2-1; TRBD2 aligns across 8 bases. The CDR3 extends over 15 amino acids. Looked up from germline, CDR1 is MNHEY and CDR2 is SMNVEV (reference sequence). V shed 3 bases, J shed 9 bases, and the junction held 10 bases outside the gene matches. Here the CDR3 reads CASSFYGGDDLEQFF. Written as DNA, the CDR3 is TGTGCCAGCAGTTTCTACGGGGGGGACGATCTTGAGCAGTTCTTC.

This chain joins TRBV10-3 and TRBJ1-1; D gene uncertain. With 3 bases removed from V and 1 base from J, the gap between germline ends came to 21 bases. CDR3 size: 18 residues. CDR1 and CDR2 from the germline V gene are ENHRY and SYGVKD. The CDR3 DNA reads TGTGCCATCAGTGAAGGGTTGCCCGGCCGCCGGGGGAACACTGAAGCTTTCTTT. Protein sequence: CAISEGLPGRRGNTEAFF.

The V gene is TRBV9, the J gene TRBJ1-1, with D possibly being TRBD1 (6 bases). Germline V gene lookup returns CDR1 SGDLS and CDR2 YYNGEE. The CDR3 is made up of 15 amino acids. V was cut by 0 bases and J by 1 base, with 10 bases left in between. CDR3 region: CASSVAGGANTEAFF. CDR3 DNA sequence: TGTGCCAGCAGCGTAGCTGGGGGCGCGAACACTGAAGCTTTCTTT.

CDR3 nucleotide sequence: TGTGCCAGCAGCCTGCAGGGGGTGTCGGGCAATGAGCAGTTCTTC. Translation: CASSLQGVSGNEQFF. The V and J genes are TRBV11-2 and TRBJ2-1, with 7 nucleotides matching TRBD1. V dropped 5 bases and J dropped 6; count of bases not matched to a gene: 10. The CDR3 runs 15 residues. Germline V gene data show CDR1 as SGHAT and CDR2 as FQNNGV.

V usage is TRBV7-9 and J usage is TRBJ1-2; D ambiguous. This CDR3 comprises 14 residues. The V end lost 2 bases, the J end lost 7 bases, and 14 bases lay between the germline ends. Germline CDR1 SEHNR, CDR2 FQNEAQ (reference sequence). The CDR3 DNA reads as TGTGCCAGCAGCTTAACCGGCCAGGAGGGTGGCTACACCTTC. Its translation is CASSLTGQEGGYTF.

With respect to this clone: This specimen includes other DNA sequences encoding the same CDR3. This chain joins TRBV7-9 and TRBJ1-1; TRBD1 aligns across 7 bases. V shed 6 bases, J shed 5 bases, and the junction held 6 bases outside the gene matches. Germline CDR1 is SEHNR and CDR2 is FQNEAQ (reference sequence). The CDR3 has 13 residues. The CDR3, as DNA: TGTGCCAGCAGTTCTCAGGGGGGGACTGAAGCTTTCTTT. This codes for CASSSQGGTEAFF.

The V and J genes are TRBV13 and TRBJ2-7, with D perhaps TRBD2 (6 bases). Looked up from germline, CDR1 is PRHDT and CDR2 is FYEKMQ (reference sequence). V dropped 0 bases and J dropped 9 bases, with 27 bases sitting between them. The CDR3 is 18 residues long. Written as DNA, the CDR3 is TGTGCCAGCAGCTTAGGTCTGGGGACCGGGGCGGGGACCGCGGGGCAGTACTTC. As protein: CASSLGLGTGAGTAGQYF.

The chain has TRBV28 and TRBJ1-1, with D hard to call. CDR3 length: 15 residues. V was cut by 3 bases and J by 1 base, with 12 bases left in between. Germline V gene data show CDR1 as MDHEN and CDR2 as SYDVKM. CDR3 coding DNA: TGTGCCAGCAGTTTCGGTAGTTACAGGAACACTGAAGCTTTCTTT. This encodes CASSFGSYRNTEAFF.

The rearrangement joins TRBV7-2 to TRBJ2-5, with D perhaps TRBD2 (5 bases). V lost 2 bases and J lost 3, with 13 bases in between. The CDR3 runs 15 residues. Looked up from germline, CDR1 is SGHTA and CDR2 is FQGNSA. CDR3 sequence: CASSLRVGVKETQYF. The DNA for the CDR3 is TGTGCCAGCAGCTTAAGGGTCGGGGTCAAAGAGACCCAGTACTTC.

The V call is TRBV29-1, the J call TRBJ2-7; D not resolved. CDR1 and CDR2 (germline): SQVTM, ANQGSEA. Trimming removed 4 bases at V and 1 base at J, with 8 bases between. The CDR3 is 12 residues long. The CDR3: CSVVQRSYEQYF. In DNA, the CDR3 is TGCAGCGTTGTACAGCGTTCCTACGAGCAGTACTTC.

The chain employs TRBV7-2 and TRBJ2-4, with D tentatively TRBD2 (6 bases). The CDR3 is 16 amino acids. Germline V gene data show CDR1 as SGHTA and CDR2 as FQGNSA. Trimming left V 1 base short and J 5 bases short, with 15 bases between. CDR3 nucleotides: TGTGCCAGCAGCTTAGTCGGAGTGGCGGGACAAAACATTCAGTACTTC. Residues: CASSLVGVAGQNIQYF.

The count of this clone is one. Other DNA sequences in this specimen translate into the identical CDR3. The chain links TRBV28 to TRBJ1-4; D gene unclear. Germline V lookup: CDR1 MDHEN, CDR2 SYDVKM. The CDR3 sequence is 15 residues long. Trimming took 5 bases from V and 0 from J, leaving 10 bases between them. CDR3 nucleotides: TGTGCCAGCAGTCTGGGAGGTGCAACTAATGAAAAACTGTTTTTT. Protein sequence: CASSLGGATNEKLFF.

This clone came up once. The rearrangement uses TRBV2 and TRBJ2-5, with D tentatively TRBD1 (5 bases). The germline V gene has CDR1 SNHLY and CDR2 FYNNEI. The length of the CDR3 is 14 residues. The V and J ends lost 2 bases and 5 bases respectively, with 12 bases between them. CDR3 amino acids: CASSESGRVETQYF. The CDR3 DNA reads TGTGCCAGCAGTGAATCCGGCAGGGTCGAGACCCAGTACTTC.

The V and J genes are TRBV2 and TRBJ2-3; 8 bases are a match to TRBD1. Germline loops: CDR1 SNHLY, CDR2 FYNNEI. CDR3 length: 16 amino acids. Trimming at V came to 3 bases and at J to 7 bases, leaving 12 bases not matched to a gene. The CDR3: CASSDAGRGLLNTQYF. The CDR3, as DNA: TGTGCCAGCAGTGATGCGGGCAGGGGGCTCTTAAATACGCAGTATTTT.

This chain links TRBV6-1 with TRBJ1-2, with D perhaps TRBD1 (5 bases). CDR1 is MNHNS and CDR2 is SASEGT in the germline V gene. V was trimmed by 2 bases and J by 2 bases, leaving 6 bases between them. This CDR3 is 13 amino acids long. CDR3 amino acids: CASSEWDNYGYTF. Written as DNA, the CDR3 is TGTGCCAGCAGTGAATGGGACAACTATGGCTACACCTTC.

The gene calls are TRBV7-9 and TRBJ1-1; D is unresolved. The CDR3 sequence is 16 residues long. Germline CDR1 is SEHNR and CDR2 is FQNEAQ (reference sequence). Trimming shortened V by 5 bases and J by 1 base, and 17 bases separated the two germline ends. DNA for the CDR3: TGTGCCAGCAGCAAATATGATGAGACGGGGAACACTGAAGCTTTCTTT. Translated, it gives CASSKYDETGNTEAFF.

In DNA form, the CDR3 reads TGTGCCAGCAGCCCGACTAGCAGCACAGATACGCAGTATTTT. It specifies CASSPTSSTDTQYF. The chain has TRBV11-3 and TRBJ2-3, with 7 bases aligning to TRBD2. The V segment lost 5 bases and the J segment 0 bases; nucleotides outside the gene matches: 2. The V gene's germline CDR1 is SGHNT and CDR2 YENEEA. The CDR3 extends over 14 amino acids.

This clone was found once. The rearrangement links TRBV6-2 or TRBV6-3 to TRBJ2-3, with TRBD1 identical over 9 bases. The V gene end was trimmed by 2 bases and the J gene end by 7 bases; junction bases not matched to a gene: 7. The CDR3 sequence is 15 residues long. Per germline, CDR1 MNHEY and CDR2 SVGEGT. CDR3 sequence reads: CASSYTRQGVNTQYF. CDR3 in DNA: TGTGCCAGCAGTTACACGCGACAGGGGGTAAATACGCAGTATTTT.

The chain joins TRBV19 to TRBJ2-1, with a tentative D call TRBD1 (5 bases). This CDR3 has 13 residues. Germline values: CDR1 LNHDA, CDR2 SQIVND (reference sequence). V was trimmed by 3 bases and J by 4 bases, leaving 7 bases between them. The CDR3 coding sequence is TGTGCCAGTAGTATCAGGGATTACAATGAGCAGTTCTTC. It translates to CASSIRDYNEQFF.

The V gene is TRBV18, the J gene TRBJ2-7; perhaps TRBD1 as D (5 bases). Germline V gene sequence: CDR1 KGHSH, CDR2 LQKENI. The germline V and J ends were trimmed by 5 bases and 6 bases, with 14 bases remaining between them. CDR3 length: 13 residues. The CDR3 DNA reads as TGTGCCAGCTCAAATCAGGGTCAAGGCGAGCAGTACTTC. Residues: CASSNQGQGEQYF. Looking up the rest from reference TRBV18 and TRBJ2-7 gives the full variable domain: NAGVMQNPRHLVRRRGQEARLRCSPMKGHSHVYWYRQLPEEGLKFMVYLQKENIIDESGMPKERFSAEFPKEGPSILRIQQVVRGDSAAYFCASSNQGQGEQYFGPGTRLTVT.

This chain links TRBV2 with TRBJ1-2, with unresolved D. Germline-derived CDR1 and CDR2 are SNHLY and FYNNEI. V was cut by 7 bases and J by 4 bases, with 13 bases left in between. The CDR3 is made up of 13 amino acids. In DNA form, the CDR3 reads TGTGCCAGCACCCAGGCAGGCTTCTATGGCTACACCTTC. Translating it yields CASTQAGFYGYTF.

The genes are TRBV12-3 or TRBV12-4 and TRBJ2-5, with D possibly being TRBD2 (5 bases). Trimming took off 11 bases at V and 2 bases at J, with 15 bases between the two ends. This CDR3 is 13 amino acids long. CDR3 residues: CASQDGLQETQYF. CDR3 bases: TGTGCCTCCCAGGACGGACTTCAAGAGACCCAGTACTTC.

The chain's CDR3 is CASSFGGQTGISYEQYF. For the CDR3, the DNA is TGTGCCAGCAGTTTTGGGGGGCAAACAGGTATCTCCTACGAGCAGTACTTC. The chain is built from TRBV27 and TRBJ2-7, with D perhaps TRBD1 or TRBD2 (6 bases each). Germline V gene sequence: CDR1 MNHEY, CDR2 SMNVEV (reference sequence). V was pared by 3 bases and J by 0 bases, with 18 bases between. CDR3 size: 17 residues.

The J gene is TRBJ2-2, the V gene TRBV21-1; TRBD2, the table's D call, lacks a check against the DNA. TRBV21-1 has pseudogene status. There are 16 residues in the CDR3. The chain's CDR3 is CASSKYPVGGTGELFF. The DNA for the CDR3 is TGTGCCAGCAGCAAATATCCAGTGGGAGGGACCGGGGAGCTGTTTTTT.

The genes are TRBV7-3 and TRBJ2-1, with TRBD1 matching 7 bases. This CDR3 has 15 amino acids. The junction had 8 bases not matched to a gene; V was cut back by 4 bases and J by 5 bases. CDR1 and CDR2 (germline): SGHTA, FQGTGA. The CDR3 DNA sequence: TGTGCCAGCAGCTCACCCGGGACAGTGAACAATGAGCAGTTCTTC. Translated, it gives CASSSPGTVNNEQFF.

The chain carries TRBV7-6 and TRBJ1-3; D unresolved. Germline assignment: CDR1 SGHVS and CDR2 FNYEAQ. The CDR3 is 14 residues long. Trimming stripped 1 base from V and 2 bases from J, with 6 bases between. Here the CDR3 reads CASSLGGAGNTIYF. The CDR3 nucleotides are TGTGCCAGCAGCTTAGGGGGTGCTGGAAACACCATATATTTT.

Notes on this clone: The identical CDR3 is also encoded by other nucleotide sequences in the sample. This sequence joins TRBV28 and TRBJ1-3; TRBD1 agrees at 7 bases. This CDR3 contains 13 residues. The germline CDR1 and CDR2 sequences are MDHEN and SYDVKM. J lost 0 bases, V lost 9 bases, and 2 bases had no gene match. The CDR3 region is CASRDSSGNTIYF. DNA for the CDR3: TGTGCCAGTCGGGACAGCTCTGGAAACACCATATATTTT.

The genes are TRBV11-2 and TRBJ2-2; the match to TRBD2 covers 12 bases. Looked up from germline, CDR1 is SGHAT and CDR2 is FQNNGV. There are 19 residues in the CDR3. V lost 1 base and J lost 0; bases outside the gene matches: 6. DNA for the CDR3: TGTGCCAGCAGCTTAGGTTATGGACTAGCGGGGCCGAACACCGGGGAGCTGTTTTTT. This codes for CASSLGYGLAGPNTGELFF.

CDR3 DNA sequence: TGTGCCATCCCTTCCCCCCGAACTCCGGGACAGGGAAAAGCCGGGGAGCTGTTTTTT. This translates into CAIPSPRTPGQGKAGELFF. The V gene is TRBV10-3, the J gene TRBJ2-2; 9 nucleotides line up with TRBD1. With 8 bases clipped from V and 6 bases from J, the junction kept 22 bases outside the gene matches. The CDR3 spans 19 residues. Germline CDR1 and CDR2: ENHRY and SYGVKD.

Concerning this clone itself: Its ends do not fully match the called genes, so a read error is possible. This chain joins TRBV9 and TRBJ1-5, with D possibly TRBD1 on 5 matching bases. The CDR3 extends over 12 amino acids. CDR1 is SGDLS, CDR2 YYNGEE, per germline. CDR3 nucleotides: TGTGCCAGCAGCACCCCGTCTGACAGTCTCGCTTTT. Translating it yields CASSTPSDSLAF.